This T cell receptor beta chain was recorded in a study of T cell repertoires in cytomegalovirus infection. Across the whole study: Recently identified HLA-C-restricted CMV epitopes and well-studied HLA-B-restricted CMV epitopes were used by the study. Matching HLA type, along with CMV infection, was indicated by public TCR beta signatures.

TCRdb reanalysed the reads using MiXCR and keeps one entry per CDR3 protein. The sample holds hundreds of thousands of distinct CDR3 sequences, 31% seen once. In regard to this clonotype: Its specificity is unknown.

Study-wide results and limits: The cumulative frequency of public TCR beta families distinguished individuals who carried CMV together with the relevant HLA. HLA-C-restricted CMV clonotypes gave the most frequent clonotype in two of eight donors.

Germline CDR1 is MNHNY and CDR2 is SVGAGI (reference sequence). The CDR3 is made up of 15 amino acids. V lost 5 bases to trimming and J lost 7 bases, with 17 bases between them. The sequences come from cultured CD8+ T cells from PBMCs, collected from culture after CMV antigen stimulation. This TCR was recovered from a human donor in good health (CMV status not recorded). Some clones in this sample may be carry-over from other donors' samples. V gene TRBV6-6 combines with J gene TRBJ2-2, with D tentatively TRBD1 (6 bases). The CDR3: CASSPITGLDGELFF. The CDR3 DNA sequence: TGTGCCAGCAGTCCCATAACAGGGTTGGACGGGGAGCTGTTTTTT.